The present entry profiles one T cell receptor beta chain with its context. Its antigen is undetermined. The record originates from a study of identifying expanded T cells in peripheral blood. Study findings and constraints: About 1.3 clones differed between technical replicates, versus approximately 17 and 20 over time. Roughly 2-week clone count variance significantly increased as total template count grew.

Sequenced by immunoSEQ multiplex PCR; TCRdb stores in-frame clones only, minus some. The table includes about 58,000 clones, roughly 87% detected once. During the collection period, no donor immune events like infections were recorded. This CDR3 region has 16 residues. Germline V lookup: CDR1 SGDLS, CDR2 YYNGEE. The V end lost 3 bases, the J end lost 0 bases, and 13 bases lay between the germline ends. The sample comprised blood. The receptor was isolated from a person aged 18 to 70 in good health. The genes are TRBV9 and TRBJ1-3; D is uncertain. Written as DNA, the CDR3 is TGTGCCAGCAGCGGGGCGACGGCCTTCTCTGGAAACACCATATATTTT. It translates to CASSGATAFSGNTIYF. Supplemented by reference TRBV9 and TRBJ1-3, the full variable domain reads DSGVTQTPKHLITATGQRVTLRCSPRSGDLSVYWYQQSLDQGLQFLIQYYNGEERAKGNILERFSAQQFPDLHSELNLSSLELGDSALYFCASSGATAFSGNTIYFGEGSWLTVV.